This T cell receptor (beta chain) was recorded in a study of a mutant IDH1 vaccine in newly diagnosed glioma (dated by TCRdb to the early 2020s). Describing the broader study: Patients were given eight vaccinations, in weeks 1, 3, 5, 7, 11, 15, 19 and 23, which matched visits V03 through V10. Longitudinal TCRB deep sequencing was performed for about two dozen treated patients wherever samples were available for exploratory analyses. Of the roughly 32 patients who were treated, about 62% were male and around 40% were female, and the mean age was about 40 years. Peripheral blood was drawn at six visits: V03 (baseline), V05, V07, V10, V12 and V13. Vaccination started 4-6 weeks after radiotherapy alone, or was given together with temozolomide cycles in the groups whose treatment included chemotherapy. Before enrollment, patients had received standard therapy of radiotherapy alone, temozolomide alone, or radiochemotherapy with temozolomide; most received the combination.

The CDR3 runs 16 amino acids, cysteine and phenylalanine included. Just CDR3 DNA is preserved here, 48 bases in frame from base 1. Library prep was done by the immunoSEQ multiplex PCR assay. Following the manufacturer's protocol, the hsTCRB Kit was used to amplify rearranged TCR beta chain sequences. An Illumina MiSeq was used to sequence the TCRB libraries. Regarding the original processing steps: The proprietary platform of the kit vendor was used for demultiplexing, trimming and gene mapping. The immuneACCESS repertoire file appears here via TCRdb, limited to in-frame rearrangements. These files lack a portion of the clones; in checked studies, under half of the deficit traces to unresolved V genes, and the cause of the others is not known. V, J and clone size are those of that table, while D and trimming were read from the DNA. The sample profile shows approximately 25,000 clones; 75% to 80% of them were found once. Of the sample, roughly a tenth falls within the top ten clones.

The time point label of this sample denotes: week 5, during vaccination. Every vaccine dose consisted of 300 ug of a 20-mer mutant IDH1 peptide in Montanide, administered subcutaneously together with topical imiquimod. The donors had newly diagnosed IDH1-mutant astrocytomas of WHO grade 3 or 4 that showed loss of nuclear ATRX. The samples were drawn from NOA16, a multicentre, single-arm, open-label phase I trial in Germany that tested a mutant IDH1 peptide vaccine in humans for the first time. Genomic DNA for TCRB sequencing was extracted from EDTA blood using the DNeasy Blood and Tissue Kit. Beyond this particular receptor, the publication reports: Pseudoprogression appeared unrelated to alterations in the top peripheral T cell clonotypes detected by TCRB sequencing. Selection of PBMC samples for TCRB deep sequencing was based on availability. The authors noted that analyses of patient blood samples could not be reproduced because of sample limitations. Immune responses induced by the vaccine were seen in 90% to 95% of patients across multiple MHC alleles.

Note on this clone: This clone's antigen is unknown. No clone much larger than this one lies a single base away; base qualities are absent.

Sequencing was performed on PBMCs, taken from a glioma patient whose treatment included an IDH1 peptide vaccine. The chain couples TRBV23-1 to TRBJ2-5, with 8 bases aligning to TRBD1. The last part of the DNA fits TRBJ2-7 better; the J call may be wrong. TRBV23-1 counts as an open reading frame of uncertain function. This clonotype originated in a man aged 40-55 years with glioma. The CDR3 is CASSHSSQDRENEQYF. At the DNA level, the sequence is TGCGCCAGCAGTCATTCTTCCCAGGACAGGGAAAACGAGCAGTACTTC.